The next 6 T cell receptor beta chains were all read from a single sample in a study of CD8+CD57+ T cells in acquired aplastic anemia. Genomic DNA provided the template from which TCR beta VDJ and CDR3 profiles were obtained. One entry per CDR3 protein, called by TCRdb with MiXCR from the reads. The sample holds 150,000 to 200,000 distinct CDR3 sequences; roughly half are singletons and the top ten take 3.2%. An expansion of CD8+CD57+ cells by flow cytometry had been shown in patients chosen for sequencing. Sequencing was carried out using sorted CD4+, CD8+, or CD8+CD57+ T cells (not recorded which) from PBMCs. The receptors here all came from a human donor with aplastic anemia.

This clonotype occurred a few times. A read error is possible here, since a much larger clone lies one base away. This chain joins TRBV20-1 and TRBJ1-4, with D possibly being TRBD1 (5 bases). The CDR3 loop spans 14 amino acids. V gave up 5 bases and J gave up 8 bases, with 18 bases separating them. CDR1 is DFQATT and CDR2 is SNEGSKA in the germline V gene (reference sequence). The CDR3 sequence: CSASLGWTIEKLFF. CDR3 DNA: TGCAGTGCTTCTCTGGGCTGGACAATAGAAAAACTGTTTTTT.

The rearrangement joins TRBV29-1 to TRBJ2-7; a possible D gene is TRBD1 (5 bases). Germline V gives CDR1 SQVTM, CDR2 ANQGSEA. The length of the CDR3 is 14 residues. CDR3 nucleotides: TGCAGTGCTAGTCGCCAGGGCCAATGGGCCGAGCAGTACTTC. Translated, it gives CSASRQGQWAEQYF.

The rearrangement uses TRBV7-2 and TRBJ2-5; weak D call: TRBD2 (5 bases). The germline V gene has CDR1 SGHTA and CDR2 FQGNSA. This CDR3 region has 13 residues. Trimming stripped 6 bases from V and 0 bases from J, with 8 bases between. Here the CDR3 reads CASSRGDQETQYF. CDR3 DNA: TGTGCCAGCAGTCGGGGAGACCAAGAGACCCAGTACTTC.

This clonotype was found many times. The rearrangement joins TRBV7-3 to TRBJ2-2; D unclear. Germline V gene sequence: CDR1 SGHTA, CDR2 FQGTGA. V was clipped by 3 bases and J by 6 bases, with 5 bases between them. The CDR3 is 12 amino acids. CDR3 protein: CASSFTAGELFF. In DNA, the CDR3 is TGTGCCAGCAGCTTTACCGCCGGGGAGCTGTTTTTT.

There are many counts of this clonotype. The chain links TRBV28 to TRBJ1-1; D might be TRBD1 (6 bases). Germline CDR1 and CDR2: MDHEN and SYDVKM. There are 13 residues in the CDR3. Trimming left V 5 bases short and J 4 bases short, with 11 bases between. In DNA, the CDR3 is TGTGCCAGCAGTCCCGGACAGTTCACTGAAGCTTTCTTT. This codes for CASSPGQFTEAFF.

This clonotype showed up just a few times. This sequence may be a read error, since a much larger clone differs from it by one base. The V and J genes are TRBV5-6 and TRBJ2-7; 8 bases line up with TRBD2. V lost 4 bases, J lost 2 bases, and 2 bases stayed unmatched. CDR1 is SGHDT, CDR2 YYEEEE, per germline. This CDR3 has 13 residues. The CDR3 protein is CASSIAGTYEQYF. The CDR3 nucleotides read TGTGCCAGCAGCATAGCGGGGACCTACGAGCAGTACTTC. Full variable domain (remainder filled in from reference TRBV5-6 and TRBJ2-7): DAGVTQSPTHLIKTRGQQVTLRCSPKSGHDTVSWYQQALGQGPQFIFQYYEEEERQRGNFPDRFSGHQFPNYSSELNVNALLLGDSALYLCASSIAGTYEQYFGPGTRLTVT.